The rows below give T cell receptor beta chains drawn from one sample of a study of cytomegalovirus exposure and HLA in healthy donors. TCRdb's table, derived via immunoSEQ multiplex PCR, lists solely in-frame clones and lacks some. The sample has 150,000 to 200,000 clones, over 75% seen once. Sample: PBMCs. All receptors derive from a female donor in good health and CMV-seronegative. Both conserved end residues are part of each CDR3. D genes are given only for firm matches. Size tells how often a clone was seen (once, few, many) or the class of an expanded clone, and some rows leave it out.

v_call	clone_size	d_call	j_call	cdr3_aa	cdr3_nt
TRBV18	NA	TRBD1	TRBJ1-1	CASSLRGPNTEAFF	TGTGCCAGCTCACTCAGGGGGCCGAACACTGAAGCTTTCTTT
TRBV6-6	NA	NA	TRBJ1-1	CASSYGRENTEAFF	TGTGCCAGCAGTTACGGCAGGGAGAACACTGAAGCTTTCTTT
TRBV4-2	NA	TRBD1	TRBJ1-1	CASSQVQGQEGGAFF	TGTGCCAGCAGCCAGGTCCAAGGACAGGAAGGTGGAGCTTTCTTT
TRBV7-3	NA	NA	TRBJ1-1	CASSNQPQRLNTEAFF	TGTGCCAGCAGCAACCAGCCACAGAGACTGAACACTGAAGCTTTCTTT
TRBV10-3	NA	NA	TRBJ1-6	CAISAGFDSPLHF	TGTGCCATCTCAGCGGGCTTCGATTCACCCCTCCACTTT
TRBV7-6	NA	NA	TRBJ1-5	CASSLQTYAPNQPQHF	TGTGCCAGCAGCTTACAAACATACGCCCCCAATCAGCCCCAGCATTTT
TRBV28	NA	NA	TRBJ1-5	CASIHRNNQPQHF	TGTGCCAGCATTCACAGGAACAATCAGCCCCAGCATTTT
TRBV5-1	NA	NA	TRBJ2-7	CASSLLDNYEQYF	TGCGCCAGCAGCTTACTGGACAATTACGAGCAGTACTTC
TRBV4-3	NA	NA	TRBJ2-7	CASSQEWAGGIYEQYF	TGCGCCAGCAGCCAAGAATGGGCAGGGGGGATCTACGAGCAGTACTTC
TRBV6-5	NA	TRBD1	TRBJ2-3	CASSYEGGAADTQYF	TGTGCCAGCAGTTATGAAGGGGGCGCGGCAGATACGCAGTATTTT
TRBV19	NA	NA	TRBJ2-7	CASSILTGESYEQYF	TGTGCCAGTAGTATTTTAACGGGAGAAAGCTACGAGCAGTACTTC
TRBV6-5	NA	TRBD1	TRBJ1-5	CASSLGQESGNQPQHF	TGTGCCAGCAGTTTGGGACAGGAAAGCGGCAATCAGCCCCAGCATTTT
TRBV30	NA	TRBD2	TRBJ2-5	CACLAGVGTQYF	TGTGCCTGTCTTGCGGGAGTGGGGACCCAGTACTTC
TRBV18	NA	NA	TRBJ1-6	CASSPSDSPYNSPLHF	TGTGCCAGCTCACCGTCGGACAGCCCCTATAATTCACCCCTCCACTTT
TRBV5-1	few	NA	TRBJ1-4	CASSSTGSTNEKLFF	TGCGCCAGCAGCTCCACAGGTTCCACTAATGAAAAACTGTTTTTT
TRBV5-1	NA	NA	TRBJ1-4	CASQDSSNEKLFF	TGCGCCAGCCAGGACAGCTCTAATGAAAAACTGTTTTTT
TRBV28	NA	NA	TRBJ2-3	CASSLLVDTQYF	TGTGCCAGCAGTCTACTTGTAGATACGCAGTATTTT
TRBV9	NA	NA	TRBJ2-7	CASSTDRAEQYF	TGTGCCAGCAGCACGGACAGAGCCGAGCAGTACTTC
TRBV27	NA	TRBD1	TRBJ1-5	CASSPRRGTGVNQPQHF	TGTGCCAGCAGTCCTAGACGTGGGACAGGGGTCAATCAGCCCCAGCATTTT
TRBV6-6	NA	NA	TRBJ2-1	CASSRRGSSYNEQFF	TGTGCCAGCAGCCGCCGGGGTTCCTCCTACAATGAGCAGTTCTTC
TRBV9	few	TRBD2	TRBJ2-3	CASSTAGGTDTQYF	TGTGCCAGCAGTACGGCGGGGGGGACAGATACGCAGTATTTT
TRBV4-1	NA	TRBD2	TRBJ2-7	CASSQDELAGASYEQYF	TGCGCCAGCAGCCAAGATGAACTAGCGGGAGCGTCCTACGAGCAGTACTTC
TRBV18	NA	TRBD2	TRBJ2-2	CASSPQGGSANTGELFF	TGTGCCAGCTCACCCCAGGGAGGGAGCGCGAACACCGGGGAGCTGTTTTTT
TRBV7-2	NA	TRBD1	TRBJ1-2	CASSYPGQGLGYGYTF	TGTGCCAGCAGCTATCCGGGACAGGGTTTAGGCTATGGCTACACCTTC
TRBV4-1	NA	TRBD2	TRBJ2-2	CASSRALSGSNTGELFF	TGCGCCAGCAGCCGCGCCCTTAGCGGGTCTAACACCGGGGAGCTGTTTTTT
TRBV7-2	once	NA	TRBJ2-5	CASSRPLAQETQYF	TGTGCCAGCAGCCGGCCACTAGCCCAAGAGACCCAGTACTTC
TRBV7-3	few	TRBD2	TRBJ2-1	CASSPLAGNEQFF	TGTGCCAGCAGCCCTCTAGCGGGAAATGAGCAGTTCTTC
TRBV11-2	NA	NA	TRBJ2-1	CASSLDGRGREFNEQFF	TGTGCCAGCAGCTTGGACGGGAGGGGGCGGGAGTTCAATGAGCAGTTCTTC
TRBV6-1	NA	TRBD1	TRBJ2-3	CASSSGQNTDTQYF	TGTGCCAGCTCATCGGGACAGAACACAGATACGCAGTATTTT
TRBV6-4	NA	TRBD1	TRBJ1-2	CASSVGQGQGYTF	TGTGCCAGCAGTGTGGGACAGGGTCAAGGCTACACCTTC
TRBV30	once	TRBD1	TRBJ2-7	CAWSVTGGNYEQYF	TGTGCCTGGAGTGTAACAGGGGGAAACTACGAGCAGTACTTC
TRBV6-6	NA	NA	TRBJ1-4	CASSYSGSSGEKLFF	TGTGCCAGCAGTTACTCTGGGAGCTCCGGCGAAAAACTGTTTTTT
TRBV28	NA	NA	TRBJ1-1	CASSLRGRRNTEAFF	TGTGCCAGCAGTTTAAGGGGCAGGCGGAACACTGAAGCTTTCTTT
TRBV7-2	NA	TRBD2	TRBJ2-7	CASSLGASGVSEQYF	TGTGCCAGCAGCTTAGGCGCTAGCGGGGTGAGTGAGCAGTACTTC
TRBV7-9	NA	NA	TRBJ2-3	CASSLAREDTQYF	TGTGCCAGCAGCTTAGCGCGCGAAGATACGCAGTATTTT
TRBV2	NA	TRBD1	TRBJ1-2	CASSEARSGTAEYGYTF	TGTGCCAGCAGTGAAGCGCGGTCCGGGACAGCAGAATATGGCTACACCTTC
TRBV7-9	NA	NA	TRBJ2-7	CASSSPADGAYEQYF	TGTGCCAGCAGCTCCCCAGCAGACGGAGCCTACGAGCAGTACTTC
TRBV30	NA	NA	TRBJ2-7	CAWRLWRLLHYEQYF	TGTGCCTGGAGACTCTGGAGGCTTCTTCACTACGAGCAGTACTTC
TRBV5-4	NA	NA	TRBJ2-5	CASSMGPRGETQYF	TGTGCCAGCAGCATGGGACCAAGGGGAGAGACCCAGTACTTC
TRBV9	NA	TRBD2	TRBJ2-3	CASSAGGRVGPTDTQYF	TGTGCCAGCAGCGCGGGGGGGAGGGTGGGTCCCACAGATACGCAGTATTTT
TRBV7-2	NA	NA	TRBJ1-2	CASRQGQYYSGPLYGYTF	TGTGCCAGCAGACAAGGCCAGTATTACTCAGGGCCTCTCTATGGCTACACCTTC
TRBV10-3	once	TRBD1	TRBJ1-1	CAIQGGSVNTEAFF	TGTGCCATCCAGGGGGGATCGGTGAACACTGAAGCTTTCTTT
TRBV9	NA	TRBD2	TRBJ2-5	CASSVDLAGVQETQYF	TGTGCCAGCAGCGTAGACCTAGCGGGAGTCCAAGAGACCCAGTACTTC